The 2 T cell receptor beta chains presented below share a single source sample, sequenced in a study of cytomegalovirus exposure and HLA in healthy donors. PCR amplification relied on 60 Vbeta primers (plus 13 Jbeta primers). Generated by immunoSEQ multiplex PCR, the TCRdb table keeps only in-frame clones and is missing some. This repertoire includes around 130,000 clones. Sequenced sample: PBMCs. The receptor source for this set is a woman aged 40 to 50 in good health and CMV-seronegative.

The chain links TRBV19 to TRBJ1-2; TRBD1 aligns across 9 bases. The CDR3 loop spans 15 amino acids. Germline V gene sequence: CDR1 LNHDA, CDR2 SQIVND (reference sequence). Losses at the gene ends were 5 bases for V and 4 bases for J; bases not matched to a gene: 8. The CDR3 loop reads CASSPRGQGGYGYTF. In DNA form, the CDR3 reads TGTGCCAGTAGTCCAAGGGGACAGGGCGGCTATGGCTACACCTTC.

This chain joins TRBV25-1 and TRBJ2-7, with no clear D. The germline CDR1 and CDR2 sequences are MGHDK and SYGVNS. The CDR3 has 14 residues. Trimming cost V 0 bases and J 3 bases, with 9 bases left between them. CDR3 in DNA: TGTGCCAGCAGTGAATATAAGTCAGTCTACGAGCAGTACTTC. Its translation: CASSEYKSVYEQYF.